The rows below give T cell receptor beta chains drawn from one sample of a study of OX40 agonist ivuxolimab in advanced cancers. Some clones are missing from TCRdb's copy, which holds only in-frame ones; the method was immunoSEQ multiplex PCR. The data hold some 74,000 clones, with around 93% observed a single time. Here the sequenced sample was CD4+ or CD8+ T cells sorted from blood, taken in a trial of the OX40 agonist ivuxolimab. The receptors originated from an adult with an advanced solid tumor such as melanoma, head and neck, liver or kidney cancer. The CDR3 runs from the conserved cysteine through the conserved F or W. The D gene is left open where the match is weak. Size tells how often a clone was seen (once, few, many) or the class of an expanded clone, and some rows leave it out.

V gene	D gene	clone size	J gene	CDR3 protein	CDR3 DNA
TRBV30	NA	few	TRBJ1-1	CAWSVRTRPGAFF	TGTGCCTGGAGTGTGAGGACAAGACCTGGAGCTTTCTTT
TRBV7-8	TRBD1	NA	TRBJ1-5	CASSLGQGGQPQHF	TGTGCCAGCAGCTTGGGACAGGGGGGTCAGCCCCAGCATTTT
TRBV19	NA	NA	TRBJ1-5	CASRATQGPDQPQHF	TGTGCCAGTAGAGCGACACAGGGTCCCGATCAGCCCCAGCATTTT
TRBV19	TRBD1	NA	TRBJ2-5	CASSGQGRETQYF	TGTGCCAGTAGCGGACAGGGCCGAGAGACCCAGTACTTC
TRBV6-1	NA	NA	TRBJ1-4	CASSPRGLEEKLFF	TGTGCCAGCAGTCCCAGGGGCTTGGAGGAAAAACTGTTTTTT
TRBV4-1	TRBD2	NA	TRBJ2-2	CASSQGRLAGGSGELFF	TGCGCCAGCAGCCAAGGGCGACTAGCGGGGGGATCCGGGGAGCTGTTTTTT
TRBV7-8	TRBD1	NA	TRBJ2-7	CASSLGRGIYEQYF	TGTGCCAGCAGCTTGGGCAGGGGGATCTACGAGCAGTACTTC
TRBV11-2	TRBD1	NA	TRBJ2-7	CASSRTGTGGSYEQYF	TGTGCCAGCAGCCGAACCGGGACAGGAGGATCCTACGAGCAGTACTTC
TRBV6-6	NA	NA	TRBJ2-7	CASSYSGEGEQYF	TGTGCCAGCAGTTACTCGGGAGAGGGCGAGCAGTACTTC
TRBV6-6	TRBD2	NA	TRBJ2-5	CASSSLGLAGEVTQYF	TGTGCCAGCAGTTCTTTAGGACTAGCGGGGGAAGTGACCCAGTACTTC
TRBV5-1	NA	NA	TRBJ2-7	CASSLAPDTGSYEQYF	TGCGCCAGCAGCTTAGCACCGGATACAGGGTCCTACGAGCAGTACTTC
TRBV30	TRBD1	NA	TRBJ2-1	CAWRSRDRNNEQFF	TGTGCCTGGAGGAGCCGGGACAGGAACAATGAGCAGTTCTTC
TRBV5-4	NA	NA	TRBJ1-5	CASSLGPWSNQPQHF	TGTGCCAGCAGCTTGGGGCCTTGGAGCAATCAGCCCCAGCATTTT
TRBV10-3	NA	NA	TRBJ2-7	CAISGKQGQQVYEQYF	TGTGCCATCAGTGGGAAACAGGGCCAACAGGTGTACGAGCAGTACTTC
TRBV6-5	NA	NA	TRBJ2-7	CASSYSSPVSYEQYF	TGTGCCAGCAGTTACTCGTCACCGGTCTCCTACGAGCAGTACTTC
TRBV5-1	TRBD1	once	TRBJ1-2	CASSPGQGLYGYTF	TGCGCCAGCAGCCCGGGACAGGGGCTCTATGGCTACACCTTC
TRBV11-2	NA	NA	TRBJ2-7	CASSFSDRAYEQYF	TGTGCCAGCAGCTTCTCAGACAGAGCCTACGAGCAGTACTTC
TRBV5-1	TRBD1	NA	TRBJ2-7	CASRHAGTGHEQYF	TGCGCCAGCAGACATGCCGGGACAGGCCACGAGCAGTACTTC
TRBV7-2	NA	once	TRBJ1-1	CASSPRTELVSFF	TGTGCCAGCAGCCCCAGGACTGAGTTGGTCTCTTTCTTT
TRBV30	TRBD1	NA	TRBJ1-2	CALSDRGTYGYTF	TGTGCCTTATCCGACAGGGGGACCTATGGCTACACCTTC
TRBV6-1	NA	NA	TRBJ2-6	CASSDAGAGANVLTF	TGTGCCAGCAGTGACGCAGGGGCTGGGGCCAACGTCCTGACTTTC
TRBV11-3	NA	few	TRBJ1-1	CASSLGLGNTEAFF	TGTGCCAGCAGCTTAGGACTTGGGAACACTGAAGCTTTCTTT
TRBV14	TRBD2	NA	TRBJ2-3	CASSQSGVDTQYF	TGTGCCAGCAGCCAAAGCGGGGTAGATACGCAGTATTTT
TRBV15	NA	NA	TRBJ1-2	CATSTDSPNYGYTF	TGTGCCACCAGCACGGACAGCCCTAACTATGGCTACACCTTC
TRBV7-2	NA	NA	TRBJ2-1	CASSLRVEQFF	TGTGCCAGCAGCTTACGGGTTGAGCAGTTCTTC
TRBV19	NA	NA	TRBJ2-1	CASSGWNRGYYNEQFF	TGTGCCAGTAGCGGGTGGAATCGGGGCTACTACAATGAGCAGTTCTTC
TRBV11-2	TRBD2	NA	TRBJ2-2	CASSWRGGNTGELFF	TGTGCCAGCAGCTGGCGGGGGGGCAACACCGGGGAGCTGTTTTTT
TRBV30	NA	NA	TRBJ2-3	CAWTRLGQTQYF	TGTGCCTGGACCCGTTTGGGCCAAACGCAGTATTTT
TRBV30	NA	NA	TRBJ1-3	CAWSIVSGNTIYF	TGTGCCTGGAGTATTGTTTCTGGAAACACCATATATTTT
TRBV10-2	NA	NA	TRBJ1-1	CASSEQANTEAFF	TGCGCCAGCAGTGAGCAGGCGAACACTGAAGCTTTCTTT
TRBV30	NA	few	TRBJ1-1	CAWKRGTEAFF	TGTGCCTGGAAGCGCGGGACTGAAGCTTTCTTT
TRBV30	NA	NA	TRBJ2-5	CAWSVDGRETQYF	TGTGCCTGGAGTGTCGACGGGAGAGAGACCCAGTACTTC
TRBV5-1	NA	NA	TRBJ2-5	CASSSGLPQETQYF	TGCGCCAGCAGTTCCGGACTACCCCAAGAGACCCAGTACTTC
TRBV7-8	TRBD1	once	TRBJ1-3	CASSSRTGGDTIYF	TGTGCCAGCAGCTCAAGGACAGGGGGAGACACCATATATTTT
TRBV6-5	NA	NA	TRBJ2-7	CASSYSDGFYEQYF	TGTGCCAGCAGTTACTCTGACGGGTTCTACGAGCAGTACTTC
TRBV5-6	NA	NA	TRBJ2-5	CASSLPRGRETQYF	TGTGCCAGCAGCTTGCCCCGGGGGCGAGAGACCCAGTACTTC
TRBV6-5	NA	NA	TRBJ2-7	CASRISGSSYEQYF	TGTGCCAGCAGGATCTCAGGGTCATCCTACGAGCAGTACTTC
TRBV19	TRBD2	NA	TRBJ2-3	CASSIYRLAGGRDTQYF	TGTGCCAGTAGTATTTACCGACTAGCGGGAGGGAGAGATACGCAGTATTTT
TRBV19	NA	NA	TRBJ2-6	CASSIGDSGANVLTF	TGTGCCAGTAGTATCGGGGACTCTGGGGCCAACGTCCTGACTTTC
TRBV7-7	NA	NA	TRBJ2-2	CASSLGTNAGELFF	TGTGCTAGCAGCTTAGGCACCAACGCTGGGGAGCTGTTTTTT
TRBV6-1	NA	NA	TRBJ2-1	CASSEKPLVGANEQFF	TGTGCCAGCAGTGAAAAACCCCTCGTCGGTGCCAATGAGCAGTTCTTC
TRBV4-1	NA	NA	TRBJ2-2	CASSQGALGVNTGELFF	TGCGCCAGCAGCCAAGGGGCCCTGGGGGTCAACACCGGGGAGCTGTTTTTT
TRBV4-1	TRBD1	NA	TRBJ1-2	CASSATPGQVTYGYTF	TGCGCCAGCAGCGCTACACCGGGACAGGTCACCTATGGCTACACCTTC
TRBV6-1	NA	NA	TRBJ2-1	CASREPSAYNEQFF	TGTGCCAGCAGGGAGCCTAGCGCCTACAATGAGCAGTTCTTC
TRBV7-9	NA	NA	TRBJ1-1	CASRDIGGREETEAFF	TGTGCCAGCAGGGATATCGGGGGGCGCGAGGAGACTGAAGCTTTCTTT
TRBV11-3	NA	NA	TRBJ1-2	CASSLEGGGNYGYTF	TGTGCCAGCAGCTTAGAGGGAGGGGGAAACTATGGCTACACCTTC
TRBV2	NA	NA	TRBJ2-5	CASSPGQETQYF	TGTGCCAGCAGTCCCGGACAAGAGACCCAGTACTTC
TRBV5-1	NA	once	TRBJ2-7	CASSLLHEQYF	TGCGCCAGCAGCTTGTTGCACGAGCAGTACTTC
TRBV9	NA	NA	TRBJ1-1	CASSVVEFQNTEAFF	TGTGCCAGCAGCGTAGTTGAGTTCCAGAACACTGAAGCTTTCTTT
TRBV9	NA	NA	TRBJ1-4	CASSARGEGLATNEKLFF	TGTGCCAGCAGCGCGCGTGGGGAGGGCCTCGCAACTAATGAAAAACTGTTTTTT
TRBV6-5	NA	NA	TRBJ1-5	CASSPMRGGLTPQHF	TGTGCCAGCAGTCCCATGAGGGGAGGCTTAACGCCCCAGCATTTT
TRBV9	NA	once	TRBJ2-5	CASAVSGGKETQYF	TGTGCCAGCGCCGTGAGCGGTGGGAAAGAGACCCAGTACTTC
TRBV12-5	NA	NA	TRBJ1-2	CASGLMIRDRPFGGYTF	TGTGCTAGTGGTTTGATGATCCGGGACCGACCTTTCGGAGGCTACACCTTC
TRBV5-1	NA	NA	TRBJ1-4	CASSLDGIAATNEKLFF	TGCGCCAGCAGCTTGGACGGAATCGCAGCAACTAATGAAAAACTGTTTTTT
TRBV10-1	NA	NA	TRBJ2-6	CAGSDSGANVLTF	TGCGCCGGCAGTGACTCTGGGGCCAACGTCCTGACTTTC